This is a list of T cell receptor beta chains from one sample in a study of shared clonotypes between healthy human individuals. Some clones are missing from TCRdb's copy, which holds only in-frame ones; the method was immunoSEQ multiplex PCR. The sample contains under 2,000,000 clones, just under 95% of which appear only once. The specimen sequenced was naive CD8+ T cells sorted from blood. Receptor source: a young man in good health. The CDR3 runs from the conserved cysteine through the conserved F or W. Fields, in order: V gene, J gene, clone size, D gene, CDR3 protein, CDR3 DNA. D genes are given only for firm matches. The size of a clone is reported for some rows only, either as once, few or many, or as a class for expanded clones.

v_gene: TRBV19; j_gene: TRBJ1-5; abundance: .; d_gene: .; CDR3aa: CASSSMTGFQPQHF; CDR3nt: TGTGCCAGTAGCTCAATGACGGGTTTTCAGCCCCAGCATTTT
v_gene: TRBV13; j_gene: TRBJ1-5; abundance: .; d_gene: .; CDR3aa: CASSLSGGLGGQPQHF; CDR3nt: TGTGCCAGCAGCTTAAGTGGGGGGCTGGGGGGTCAGCCCCAGCATTTT
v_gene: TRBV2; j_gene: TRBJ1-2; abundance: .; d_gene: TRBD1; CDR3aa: CASRESGQTDGYTF; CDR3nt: TGTGCCAGCAGAGAATCGGGACAGACTGATGGCTACACCTTC
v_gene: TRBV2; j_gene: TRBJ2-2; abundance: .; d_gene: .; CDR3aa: CASSEALWTPVAGGGELFF; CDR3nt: TGTGCCAGCAGTGAAGCGCTTTGGACCCCAGTGGCCGGTGGGGGGGAGCTGTTTTTT
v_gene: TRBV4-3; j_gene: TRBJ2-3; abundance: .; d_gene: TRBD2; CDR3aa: CASSPRGTSGETDTQYF; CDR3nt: TGCGCCAGCAGCCCGCGTGGAACTAGCGGGGAAACAGATACGCAGTATTTT
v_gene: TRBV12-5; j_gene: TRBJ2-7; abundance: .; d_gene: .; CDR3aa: CASGLEGYEQYF; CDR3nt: TGTGCTAGTGGTTTGGAGGGCTACGAGCAGTACTTC
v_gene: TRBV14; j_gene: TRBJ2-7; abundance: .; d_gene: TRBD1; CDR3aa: CASSLGTGIYEQYF; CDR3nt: TGTGCCAGCAGCCTCGGGACAGGGATTTACGAGCAGTACTTC
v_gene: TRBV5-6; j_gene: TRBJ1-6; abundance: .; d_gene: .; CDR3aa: CASSPALMSYNSPLHF; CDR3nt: TGTGCCAGCAGCCCAGCCCTGATGAGCTATAATTCACCCCTCCACTTT
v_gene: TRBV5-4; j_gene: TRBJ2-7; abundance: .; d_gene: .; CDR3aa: CASSLDVATSSYEQYF; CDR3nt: TGTGCCAGCAGCTTGGATGTAGCGACGAGCTCCTACGAGCAGTACTTC
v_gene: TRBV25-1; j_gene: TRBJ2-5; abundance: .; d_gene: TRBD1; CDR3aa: CASSESWDSSQETQYF; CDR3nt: TGTGCCAGCAGTGAATCCTGGGACAGCTCCCAAGAGACCCAGTACTTC
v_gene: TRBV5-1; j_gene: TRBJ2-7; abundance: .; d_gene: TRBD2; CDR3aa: CASSYRTSGYEQYF; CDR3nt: TGCGCCAGCAGCTATCGGACTAGCGGTTACGAGCAGTACTTC
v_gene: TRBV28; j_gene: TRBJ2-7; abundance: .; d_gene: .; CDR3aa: CASTMTGEYEQYF; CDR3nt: TGTGCCAGCACCATGACAGGAGAGTACGAGCAGTACTTC
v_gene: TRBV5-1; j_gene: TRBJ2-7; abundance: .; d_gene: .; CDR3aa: CASSPFAGEGYEQYF; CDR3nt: TGCGCCAGCAGCCCCTTCGCAGGCGAAGGCTACGAGCAGTACTTC
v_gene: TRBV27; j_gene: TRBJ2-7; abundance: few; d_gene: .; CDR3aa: CASSLSRSGPQYF; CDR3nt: TGTGCCAGCAGTTTATCCAGGTCCGGGCCGCAGTACTTC
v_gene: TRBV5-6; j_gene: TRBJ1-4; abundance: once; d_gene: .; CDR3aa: CASSFTGTWVNEKLFF; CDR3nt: TGTGCCAGCAGCTTTACCGGGACGTGGGTTAATGAAAAACTGTTTTTT
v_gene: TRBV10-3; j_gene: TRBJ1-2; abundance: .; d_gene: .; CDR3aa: CALRQDDGYTF; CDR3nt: TGTGCCCTCAGACAGGATGATGGCTACACCTTC
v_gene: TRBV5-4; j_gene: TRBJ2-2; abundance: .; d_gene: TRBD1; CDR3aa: CASSDRAGELFF; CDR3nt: TGTGCCAGCAGTGACAGGGCCGGGGAGCTGTTTTTT
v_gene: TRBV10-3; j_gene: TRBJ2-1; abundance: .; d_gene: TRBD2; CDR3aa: CAIRAGGAYNEQFF; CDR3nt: TGTGCCATCAGAGCGGGGGGGGCCTACAATGAGCAGTTCTTC
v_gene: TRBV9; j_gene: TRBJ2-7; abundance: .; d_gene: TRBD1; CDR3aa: CASSGQGDEQYF; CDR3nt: TGTGCCAGCAGCGGACAGGGTGACGAGCAGTACTTC
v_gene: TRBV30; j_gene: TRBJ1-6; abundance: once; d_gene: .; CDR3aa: CAWSVRPSEYGSYNSPLHF; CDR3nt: TGTGCCTGGAGTGTACGGCCTTCTGAGTACGGCTCCTATAATTCACCCCTCCACTTT
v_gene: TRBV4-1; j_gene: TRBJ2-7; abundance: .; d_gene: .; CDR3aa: CASSPGLIYEQYF; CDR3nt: TGCGCCAGCAGCCCCGGACTGATCTACGAGCAGTACTTC
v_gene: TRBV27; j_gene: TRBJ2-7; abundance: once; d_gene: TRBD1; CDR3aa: CASSLGQGGYEQYF; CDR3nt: TGTGCCAGCAGTTTGGGACAGGGTGGCTACGAGCAGTACTTC
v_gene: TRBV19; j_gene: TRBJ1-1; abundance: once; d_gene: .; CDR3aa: CASSEYIGTSINTEAFF; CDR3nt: TGTGCCAGTAGCGAGTATATAGGAACCTCCATTAACACTGAAGCTTTCTTT
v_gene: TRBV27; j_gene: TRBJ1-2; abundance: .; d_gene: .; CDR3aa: CASSKTLGSNGYTF; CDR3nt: TGTGCCAGCAGTAAAACTCTCGGCTCGAATGGCTACACCTTC
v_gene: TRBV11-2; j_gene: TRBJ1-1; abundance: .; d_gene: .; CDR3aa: CASSLVTEAFF; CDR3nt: TGTGCCAGCAGCTTGGTTACTGAAGCTTTCTTT
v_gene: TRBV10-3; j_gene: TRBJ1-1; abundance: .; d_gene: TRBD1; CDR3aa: CAITDRGLEAFF; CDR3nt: TGTGCCATCACGGACAGGGGCCTTGAAGCTTTCTTT
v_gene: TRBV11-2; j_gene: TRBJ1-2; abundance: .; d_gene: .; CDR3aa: CASSLGGGQPKGGYTF; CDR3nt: TGTGCCAGCAGCTTAGGGGGAGGACAGCCGAAGGGTGGCTACACCTTC
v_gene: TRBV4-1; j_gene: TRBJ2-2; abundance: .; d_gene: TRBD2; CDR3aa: CASSQGGLAGGPSGELFF; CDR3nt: TGCGCCAGCAGCCAAGGGGGCCTAGCGGGAGGGCCTTCCGGGGAGCTGTTTTTT
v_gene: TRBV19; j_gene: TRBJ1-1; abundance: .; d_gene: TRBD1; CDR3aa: CASRDRGPGTEAFF; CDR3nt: TGTGCCAGTAGAGACAGGGGGCCAGGCACTGAAGCTTTCTTT
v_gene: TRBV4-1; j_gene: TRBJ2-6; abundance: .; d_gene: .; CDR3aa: CASSQLANVLTF; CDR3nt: TGCGCCAGCAGCCAATTAGCCAACGTCCTGACTTTC
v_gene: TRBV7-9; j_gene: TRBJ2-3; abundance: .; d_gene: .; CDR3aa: CASSFDRSGIGTDTQYF; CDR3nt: TGTGCCAGCAGCTTTGATCGGTCAGGAATTGGCACAGATACGCAGTATTTT
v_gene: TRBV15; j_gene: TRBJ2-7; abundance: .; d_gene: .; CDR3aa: CATSRDRSGLNEQYF; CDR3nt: TGTGCCACCAGCAGAGATCGTTCGGGCCTCAACGAGCAGTACTTC
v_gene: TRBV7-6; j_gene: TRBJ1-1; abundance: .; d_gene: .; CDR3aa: CASSIGTNTEAFF; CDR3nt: TGTGCCAGCAGCATCGGGACGAACACTGAAGCTTTCTTT
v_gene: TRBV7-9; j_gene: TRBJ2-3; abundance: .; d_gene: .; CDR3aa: CASSLLTGVVNGDTQYF; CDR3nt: TGTGCCAGCAGCCTACTCACCGGGGTAGTTAACGGGGATACGCAGTATTTT
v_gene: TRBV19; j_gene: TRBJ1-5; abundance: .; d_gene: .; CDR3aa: CASRWENQPQHF; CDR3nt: TGTGCCAGTAGGTGGGAGAATCAGCCCCAGCATTTT
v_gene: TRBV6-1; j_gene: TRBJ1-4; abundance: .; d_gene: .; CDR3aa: CASSEAPQGVGKLFF; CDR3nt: TGTGCCAGCAGTGAAGCGCCCCAGGGTGTAGGAAAACTGTTTTTT
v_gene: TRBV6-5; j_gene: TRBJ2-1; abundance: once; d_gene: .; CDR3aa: CASSYSGGTEQFF; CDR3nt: TGTGCCAGCAGTTACTCGGGCGGCACTGAGCAGTTCTTC
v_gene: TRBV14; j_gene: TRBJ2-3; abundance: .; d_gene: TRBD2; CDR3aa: CASSQASGSGEISTDTQYF; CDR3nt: TGTGCCAGCAGCCAAGCCTCAGGGAGCGGGGAAATCAGCACAGATACGCAGTATTTT
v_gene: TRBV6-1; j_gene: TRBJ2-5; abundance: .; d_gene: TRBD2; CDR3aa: CASSWSGSSETQYF; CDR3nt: TGTGCCAGCAGCTGGAGCGGGAGTTCGGAGACCCAGTACTTC
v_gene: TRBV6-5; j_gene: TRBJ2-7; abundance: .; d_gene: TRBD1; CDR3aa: CASREGQGAYEQYF; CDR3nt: TGTGCCAGCAGGGAGGGACAGGGGGCCTACGAGCAGTACTTC
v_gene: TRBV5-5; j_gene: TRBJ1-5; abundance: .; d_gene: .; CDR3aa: CASSLPGSNQPQHF; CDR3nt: TGTGCCAGCAGCTTGCCGGGGAGCAATCAGCCCCAGCATTTT
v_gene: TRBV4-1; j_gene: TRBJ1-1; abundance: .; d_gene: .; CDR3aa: CASSQVQGVEAFF; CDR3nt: TGCGCCAGCAGCCAAGTACAGGGCGTTGAAGCTTTCTTT
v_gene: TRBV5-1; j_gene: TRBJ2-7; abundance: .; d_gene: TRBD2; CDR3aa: CASSFSGGLGEQYF; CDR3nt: TGCGCCAGCAGCTTTAGCGGGGGATTGGGCGAGCAGTACTTC
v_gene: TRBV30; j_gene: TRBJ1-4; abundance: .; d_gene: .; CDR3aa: CAWSRGEKLFF; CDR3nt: TGTGCCTGGAGTAGGGGGGAAAAACTGTTTTTT
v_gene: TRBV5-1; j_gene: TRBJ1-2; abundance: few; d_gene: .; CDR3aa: CASRDRANYGYTF; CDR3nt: TGCGCCAGCAGGGACAGAGCTAACTATGGCTACACCTTC
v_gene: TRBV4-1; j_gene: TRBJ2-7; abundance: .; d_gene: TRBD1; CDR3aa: CASSQDRTYEQYF; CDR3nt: TGCGCCAGCAGCCAGGACAGGACCTACGAGCAGTACTTC
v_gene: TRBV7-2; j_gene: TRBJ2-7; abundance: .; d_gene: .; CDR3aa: CASSLRWDYEQYF; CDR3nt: TGTGCCAGCAGCTTAAGGTGGGACTACGAGCAGTACTTC
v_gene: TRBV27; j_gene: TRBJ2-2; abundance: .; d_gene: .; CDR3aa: CASSHTNTGELFF; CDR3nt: TGTGCCAGCAGCCACACGAACACCGGGGAGCTGTTTTTT
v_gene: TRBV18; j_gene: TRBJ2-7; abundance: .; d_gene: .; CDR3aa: CASSPSIGSYEQYF; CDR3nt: TGTGCCAGCTCACCAAGTATCGGGAGCTACGAGCAGTACTTC
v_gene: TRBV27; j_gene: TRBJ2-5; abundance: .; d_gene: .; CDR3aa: CASSFGGADQETQYF; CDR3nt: TGTGCCAGCAGTTTTGGGGGGGCCGACCAAGAGACCCAGTACTTC
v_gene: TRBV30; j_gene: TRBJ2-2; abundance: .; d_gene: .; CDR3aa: CAWSVRGNRGSTGELFF; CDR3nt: TGTGCCTGGAGTGTACGGGGGAACAGGGGTAGCACCGGGGAGCTGTTTTTT